Presented here are 12 T cell receptor beta chains from one specimen sequenced in a study of blood T cell repertoires in COVID-19. Generated by immunoSEQ multiplex PCR, the TCRdb table keeps only in-frame clones and is missing some. The sample has roughly 68,000 clones; roughly 87% are singletons. The specimen sequenced was peripheral blood. These receptors were obtained from a man in his fifties with active COVID-19.

The chain has TRBV4-1 and TRBJ2-1; 15 positions agree with TRBD2. In germline, CDR1 is MGHRA, CDR2 YSYEKL. This CDR3 is 20 amino acids long. J gave up 0 bases and V 5 bases, and 11 bases lay outside the gene matches. CDR3 nucleotides: TGCGCCAGCAGCTTCCAATCCGGGACTAGCGGGAGGAGCTCCTACAATGAGCAGTTCTTC. Translating it yields CASSFQSGTSGRSSYNEQFF.

The V gene is TRBV19, the J gene TRBJ2-5, with TRBD1 matching over 10 bases. Germline loops: CDR1 LNHDA, CDR2 SQIVND (reference sequence). The CDR3 runs 15 residues. The V gene end was trimmed by 5 bases and the J gene end by 5 bases; junction bases not matched to a gene: 8. CDR3 amino acids: CASSPRDRGEETQYF. CDR3 DNA: TGTGCCAGTAGTCCACGGGACAGGGGAGAGGAGACCCAGTACTTC.

V gene TRBV2 combines with J gene TRBJ2-2; 9 bases fit TRBD1. The V gene end was trimmed by 6 bases and the J gene end by 3 bases; junction bases not matched to a gene: 5. CDR1 is SNHLY, CDR2 FYNNEI, per germline. CDR3 length: 15 amino acids. In DNA form, the CDR3 reads TGTGCCAGCAGCGATGGGACAGGGTACACCGGGGAGCTGTTTTTT. Translation: CASSDGTGYTGELFF. The full variable domain, completed using reference TRBV2 and TRBJ2-2, is EPEVTQTPSHQVTQMGQEVILRCVPISNHLYFYWYRQILGQKVEFLVSFYNNEISEKSEIFDDQFSVERPDGSNFTLKIRSTKLEDSAMYFCASSDGTGYTGELFFGEGSRLTVL.

The CDR3 DNA follows: TGTGCCAGCAGCTTAGCGCAGGGGGCGGGGAACACTGAAGCTTTCTTT. This translates into CASSLAQGAGNTEAFF. This chain joins TRBV7-2 and TRBJ1-1; 8 bases match TRBD1. The CDR3 runs 16 residues. CDR1 and CDR2 (germline): SGHTA, FQGNSA. Germline trimming cut 0 bases from V and 1 base from J; bases unmatched to any gene: 4. Based on the CDR3 plus reference TRBV7-2 and TRBJ1-1, the full variable domain is GAGVSQSPSNKVTEKGKDVELRCDPISGHTALYWYRQSLGQGLEFLIYFQGNSAPDKSGLPSDRFSAERTGGSVSTLTIQRTQQEDSAVYLCASSLAQGAGNTEAFFGQGTRLTVV.

The chain links TRBV7-2 to TRBJ2-6; D perhaps matches TRBD1 (6 bases). Germline V gives CDR1 SGHTA, CDR2 FQGNSA. Between the trimmed V and J ends, which lost 5 bases and 4 bases, there was a span of 15 bases. The CDR3 loop spans 16 amino acids. CDR3 coding DNA: TGTGCCAGCAGCGCTAAACAGGGATCCGGGGCCAACGTCCTGACTTTC. This gives the protein CASSAKQGSGANVLTF.

The gene calls are TRBV7-3 and TRBJ1-1; TRBD1 agrees at 12 bases. The CDR3 has 18 amino acids. Trimming cost V 3 bases and J 5 bases; bases outside gene matches: 13. The germline CDR1 and CDR2 sequences are SGHTA and FQGTGA. CDR3 in DNA: TGTGCCAGCAGCTTCGAACCTCTGGGACAGGGGGCGAGAACTGAAGCTTTCTTT. Translated: CASSFEPLGQGARTEAFF. Filled out from reference TRBV7-3 and TRBJ1-1, the complete variable domain reads GAGVSQTPSNKVTEKGKYVELRCDPISGHTALYWYRQSLGQGPEFLIYFQGTGAADDSGLPNDRFFAVRPEGSVSTLKIQRTERGDSAVYLCASSFEPLGQGARTEAFFGQGTRLTVV.

This clone was recorded once. The V call is TRBV29-1, the J call TRBJ2-3, with D perhaps TRBD2 (5 bases). The germline V gene encodes CDR1 SQVTM and CDR2 ANQGSEA. Trimming pared 3 bases from V and 5 bases from J, leaving 9 bases between. This CDR3 has 12 residues. CDR3 region: CSVERDRDTQYF. In nucleotides, the CDR3 is TGCAGCGTTGAGAGGGATCGAGATACGCAGTATTTT.

This sequence joins TRBV9 and TRBJ2-7, with 7 nucleotides matching TRBD2. Looked up from germline, CDR1 is SGDLS and CDR2 is YYNGEE. This CDR3 is 14 amino acids long. Trimming at V came to 4 bases and at J to 6 bases, leaving 10 bases not matched to a gene. The CDR3 coding sequence is TGTGCCAGCAGCCCCCAAAGGCCGGGGGGCGAGCAGTACTTC. Its translation: CASSPQRPGGEQYF.

The chain joins TRBV6-2 or TRBV6-3 to TRBJ1-1; tentatively, D is TRBD1 (6 bases). The CDR3 runs 15 residues. The germline CDR1 and CDR2 sequences are MNHEY and SVGEGT. The germline V and J ends were trimmed by 2 bases and 1 base, with 11 bases remaining between them. DNA of the CDR3: TGTGCCAGCAGTTACAGACTACAGGGGAACACTGAAGCTTTCTTT. It yields the protein CASSYRLQGNTEAFF.

This chain links TRBV4-1 with TRBJ1-4; no clear D gene. This CDR3 is built from 13 residues. Trimming left V 1 base short and J 8 bases short, with 8 bases between. Germline CDR1 MGHRA, CDR2 YSYEKL. CDR3 sequence: CASSQVEIEKLFF. Here the CDR3 DNA reads TGCGCCAGCAGCCAAGTGGAGATCGAAAAACTGTTTTTT.

The rearrangement uses TRBV28 and TRBJ1-2; tentative D call: TRBD1 (5 bases). The germline V and J ends were trimmed by 5 bases and 8 bases, with 18 bases remaining between them. The CDR3 is 14 residues long. Germline V gene lookup returns CDR1 MDHEN and CDR2 SYDVKM. The CDR3 bases are TGTGCCAGCAGTCTCGGATGGAGGGGAGGAGGCTACACCTTC. As protein: CASSLGWRGGGYTF.

V and J are TRBV5-1 and TRBJ2-4; D is uncertain. The CDR3 covers 16 residues. V was clipped by 5 bases and J by 1 base, with 16 bases between them. Germline loops: CDR1 SGHRS, CDR2 YFSETQ. The CDR3 DNA sequence: TGCGCCAGCAGGGTAGGAACCCGAGGTGCCAAAAACATTCAGTACTTC. Residues: CASRVGTRGAKNIQYF.